This paragraph reports one T cell receptor (beta chain). What it binds is unknown. The sample comes from a study of chemoradiotherapy in HPV16-positive cancers. As for the study in general: Candidate HPV-specific T-cell clones and common TCR motifs came from functional assays in a couple of HPV16-positive patients. Findings and limits, study-wide: Functional assays defining HPV-specific T cells used only a couple of HPV16-positive patients. During treatment, candidate HPV-specific clones and E7-related motifs expanded in tumor.

Sequencing used immunoSEQ multiplex PCR; TCRdb keeps in-frame clones, though not all of them. The sample has around 4,900 clones, 85% seen once. Repertoires were sampled repeatedly during chemoradiotherapy. The sample here was tumor tissue, taken from a patient who underwent chemoradiotherapy. The sequence came from a human donor with HPV-associated anogenital cancer.

CDR3 protein: CASSIGQGEYNEQFF. The CDR3 DNA is TGTGCCAGTAGTATAGGGCAGGGGGAGTACAATGAGCAGTTCTTC. The chain is built from TRBV19 and TRBJ2-1; TRBD1 agrees at 7 bases. This CDR3 is built from 15 residues. In germline, CDR1 is LNHDA, CDR2 SQIVND (reference sequence). J gave up 4 bases and V 1 base, and 4 bases lay outside the gene matches.